Many counts were recorded for the clone carrying this T cell receptor (beta chain). A read error may account for a junction end that differs from germline. The lymph nodes were axillary draining lymph nodes from breast cancer patients. These data are taken from a study of breast tumors, draining lymph nodes, adjacent tissues. The CDR3 is 14 amino acids. The V gene's germline CDR1 is MNHNS and CDR2 SASEGT. Via MiXCR, TCRdb re-called the multiplex PCR reads, giving one row per CDR3 protein. This table holds around 130,000 distinct CDR3 sequences, around 20% found once. The sequence was collected from a female donor with breast cancer. Some clones in this sample may be carry-over from other donors' samples. The specimen was axillary lymph node tissue. The chain joins TRBV6-1 to TRBJ2-5; TRBD2 agrees at 13 bases. CDR3 sequence: CASRRLGGLAGADF. CDR3 coding DNA: TGTGCCAGCAGGAGGCTCGGAGGACTAGCGGGGGCAGACTTC.